The TCR beta chain described here comes from a study of read filtering for tumor transcriptome and immune sequencing. Study context: Patients were 17 to 20 male and some 13 female, mean age 65.9 years, range roughly 45 to 85. Per sample, TCR-region reads ranged about 3.5 to 11 million by IR-seq, roughly 85 to 1,300 by RNA-seq.

This library used 300 to 500 ng RNA and molecular barcoded adaptors spanning alpha/delta and beta/gamma chains. TCRdb re-analysed the reads in MiXCR, keeping a single row per CDR3 protein. The sample lists 40,000 to 50,000 distinct CDR3 sequences, about 19% occurring once. Comment on this clonotype: One base away lies a much larger clone, so this may be a sequencing read error.

J lost 2 bases, V lost 2 bases, and 5 bases had no gene match. Germline values: CDR1 SEHNR, CDR2 FQNEAQ (reference sequence). The CDR3 is made up of 16 amino acids. Sequenced sample: a population of CD138-negative cells sorted from bone marrow. This chain uses TRBV7-9 with TRBJ2-3; 9 bases are shared with TRBD2. The clonotype originates from a donor at least 40 years old with multiple myeloma. The CDR3 spells CASSLFAGGTTDTQYF. DNA of the CDR3: TGTGCCAGCAGCTTATTTGCGGGAGGGACCACAGATACGCAGTATTTT.